This T cell receptor beta chain was recovered during a study of CD8 T cells in Susac syndrome. Study information: Blood was drawn from patients with Susac syndrome. At that point, they were therapy-naive, on corticosteroids, or on intravenous immunoglobulin alone. Overall study results and limits: Expansion of clones was not seen in the CD4+ T cell repertoires of Susac syndrome.

The T cells that were sequenced for TCR beta were CD8+ and CD4+ cells from blood. Remarks on this clonotype: Its antigen is unidentified.

A quantity of about 0.5 to 1 ug RNA underwent reverse transcription using random hexamers. From the immunoSEQ multiplex PCR reads, TCRdb called clonotypes with MiXCR, one entry per CDR3 protein. The data contain more than 200,000 distinct CDR3 sequences, roughly 93% of them singletons. The CDR3 consists of 17 residues. CDR1 MNHEY and CDR2 SMNVEV come from the germline V gene (reference sequence). V shed 9 bases, J shed 4 bases, and the junction held 17 bases outside the gene matches. The TCR sequence derives from a human donor with Susac syndrome. The V gene is TRBV27, the J gene TRBJ1-2; 10 positions match TRBD1. What was sequenced was CD4+ T cells from PBMCs. The CDR3 DNA is TGTGCCAGTCTCGGGTACACTCGACAGGGGGCTGTCTATGGCTACACCTTC. Its protein is CASLGYTRQGAVYGYTF.